This TCR beta chain was profiled in a study of monozygotic twins with inflammatory bowel disease. TCRdb reprocessed the 5' RACE reads, with one entry per CDR3 protein and no DNA. The sample table includes approximately 400,000 distinct CDR3 sequences. The germline V gene has CDR1 GTSNPN and CDR2 SVGIG (reference sequence). CDR3 length: 16 amino acids. The sequence came from a human donor with ulcerative colitis or Crohn's disease, or a healthy co-twin of an affected twin (not recorded which). The rearrangement links TRBV30 to TRBJ2-3; the D call of TRBD2 rests on TCRdb alone, since no DNA is present to check it. Sequencing used blood. CDR3 sequence: CAWTRKRGGPTDTQYF.